These 26 T cell receptor beta chains came from one sample sequenced in a study of T cells in Graves' hyperthyroidism and ophthalmopathy. From RNA transcripts, TCR beta CDR3 regions were amplified. The TCR CDR3 was amplified in a first-round RT-PCR using the HTBI primer set. In TCRdb, the multiplex PCR reads were re-called with MiXCR into one record per CDR3 protein. The sample lists over 350,000 distinct CDR3 sequences, over 12% occurring once. Material for sequencing was blood. The source of these receptors is a young man with Graves' ophthalmopathy.

The J gene is TRBJ2-3, the V gene TRBV19; perhaps TRBD2 as D (7 bases). The CDR3 sequence is 16 residues long. Germline V gene data show CDR1 as LNHDA and CDR2 as SQIVND (reference sequence). Trimming removed 5 bases from V and 4 bases from J, with 19 bases in between. The CDR3 coding sequence is TGTGCCAGTAGTCCCACCTGGACGGGGGGCTCAGATACGCAGTATTTT. Translating gives CASSPTWTGGSDTQYF.

This clonotype was observed many times. V is TRBV27 and J is TRBJ2-7; maybe TRBD2 (5 bases). CDR1 and CDR2 (germline): MNHEY, SMNVEV (reference sequence). The ends were cut back, 5 bases at V and 0 bases at J, with 11 bases in the middle. The CDR3 runs 14 residues. CDR3 bases: TGTGCCAGCAGTCCAAAACTAGACTCCTACGAGCAGTACTTC. This sequence encodes CASSPKLDSYEQYF.

This clonotype was counted ten times or more. This chain connects TRBV5-5 to TRBJ1-1; D is possibly TRBD1 (5 bases). Trimming took 3 bases from V and 7 from J, leaving 13 bases between them. This CDR3 spans 13 amino acids. The germline V gene has CDR1 SGHKS and CDR2 YYEKEE (reference sequence). CDR3 nucleotides: TGTGCCAGCAGCTCTACAGGAACCGTTGAAGCTTTCTTT. Translated: CASSSTGTVEAFF.

The genes are TRBV20-1 and TRBJ2-1; 7 bases align to TRBD1. Germline V gene sequence: CDR1 DFQATT, CDR2 SNEGSKA (reference sequence). The CDR3 sequence is 19 residues long. The ends lost 3 bases at V and 4 bases at J; junction bases unmatched: 21. The CDR3 region has the DNA TGCAGTGCTAGTCCCCTGATCCCAAAAACCGGGACAGAATACAATGAGCAGTTCTTC. As protein: CSASPLIPKTGTEYNEQFF.

This clonotype has only a few counts. The CDR3 region is CASSSGLADYEQYF. Written as DNA, the CDR3 is TGCGCCAGCAGCTCGGGACTAGCGGATTACGAGCAGTACTTC. The chain recombines TRBV5-1 with TRBJ2-7, with 11 bases that match TRBD2. Per the germline V gene, CDR1 is SGHRS and CDR2 is YFSETQ. The CDR3 consists of 14 residues. Germline trimming cut 3 bases from V and 4 bases from J; bases unmatched to any gene: 3. Together with reference TRBV5-1 and TRBJ2-7, the CDR3 gives the full variable domain: KAGVTQTPRYLIKTRGQQVTLSCSPISGHRSVSWYQQTPGQGLQFLFEYFSETQRNKGNFPGRFSGRQFSNSRSEMNVSTLELGDSALYLCASSSGLADYEQYFGPGTRLTVT.

This clonotype was recorded many times. This chain connects TRBV3-1 to TRBJ2-7; D remains unclear. CDR1 and CDR2 from the germline V gene are LGHDT and YNNKEL (reference sequence). Trimming stripped 3 bases from V and 2 bases from J, with 11 bases between. The length of the CDR3 is 14 residues. CDR3 nucleotides: TGTGCCAGCAGCCAGGCAAATCCGGCCTACGAGCAGTACTTC. This codes for CASSQANPAYEQYF.

Comments on this clonotype: At one of its ends the junction is not consistent with the germline gene, which may arise from a read error. This chain connects TRBV5-1 to TRBJ1-5, with no clear D. The germline gives CDR1 SGHRS, CDR2 YFSETQ. This CDR3 has 14 residues. The CDR3 spells CASSFVGRDQPQHF. The CDR3 DNA sequence: TGTGCCAGCAGCTTCGTGGGAAGGGATCAGCCCCAGCATTTT.

The sample holds a few counts of this clonotype. The chain carries TRBV19 and TRBJ2-3; D not certain. V was pared by 7 bases and J by 4 bases, with 21 bases between. The germline V gene encodes CDR1 LNHDA and CDR2 SQIVND (reference sequence). The CDR3 extends over 16 amino acids. CDR3 DNA sequence: TGTGCCAGTATCGGGCCGGGTCCAAAGTTGGCAGATACGCAGTATTTT. It yields the protein CASIGPGPKLADTQYF.

The chain uses TRBV20-1 and TRBJ2-1, with TRBD2 identical over 11 bases. The CDR3 extends over 16 amino acids. The J segment lost 6 bases and the V segment lost 1 base, leaving 8 bases of the junction unmatched. Germline V lookup: CDR1 DFQATT, CDR2 SNEGSKA (reference sequence). The CDR3 nucleotides are TGCAGTGCTAGAGGGCCTAGCGGGGGGTACAGCAATGAGCAGTTCTTC. Amino acids: CSARGPSGGYSNEQFF.

This clonotype was seen repeatedly, ten times or more. The chain has TRBV15 and TRBJ2-1; D unclear. Per the germline V gene, CDR1 is LNHNV and CDR2 is YYDKDF (reference sequence). Trimming shortened V by 1 base and J by 7 bases, and 14 bases separated the two germline ends. There are 15 residues in the CDR3. The CDR3 reads CATSRGLEWLNEQFF. The CDR3 region has the DNA TGTGCCACCAGCAGAGGTCTCGAGTGGTTGAATGAGCAGTTCTTC.

The gene calls are TRBV29-1 and TRBJ1-4, with a possible D match to TRBD1 (5 bases). V gave up 6 bases and J gave up 8 bases, with 16 bases separating them. CDR3 length equals 13 residues. In germline, CDR1 is SQVTM, CDR2 ANQGSEA. The CDR3 is CSVARGAYEKLFF. The CDR3 coding sequence is TGCAGCGTAGCTCGCGGGGCATACGAAAAACTGTTTTTT.

The V and J genes are TRBV19 and TRBJ2-3; 7 bases are shared with TRBD2. Unmatched junction bases numbered 7, after V lost 7 bases and J lost 0 bases. The CDR3 consists of 15 residues. Germline assignment: CDR1 LNHDA and CDR2 SQIVND (reference sequence). The CDR3 DNA reads as TGTGCCAGTACCCGGGGGGACTATAGCACAGATACGCAGTATTTT. Translation gives CASTRGDYSTDTQYF. The full variable domain, in which reference TRBV19 and TRBJ2-3 provide the parts outside the CDR3, is DGGITQSPKYLFRKEGQNVTLSCEQNLNHDAMYWYRQDPGQGLRLIYYSQIVNDFQKGDIAEGYSVSREKKESFPLTVTSAQKNPTAFYLCASTRGDYSTDTQYFGPGTRLTVL.

This clonotype showed up just a few times. J is TRBJ2-1 and V is TRBV7-9; D possibly corresponds to TRBD2 (6 bases). Germline V gene sequence: CDR1 SEHNR, CDR2 FQNEAQ (reference sequence). The CDR3 is 15 residues long. The V end was cut by 5 bases, the J end by 8 bases, with 19 bases between. CDR3 DNA sequence: TGTGCCAGCAGCCCGCCTAGCGTCCAAGGGGATGAGCAGTTCTTC. It codes for CASSPPSVQGDEQFF. The full variable domain, in which reference TRBV7-9 and TRBJ2-1 provide the parts outside the CDR3, is DTGVSQNPRHKITKRGQNVTFRCDPISEHNRLYWYRQTLGQGPEFLTYFQNEAQLEKSRLLSDRFSAERPKGSFSTLEIQRTEQGDSAMYLCASSPPSVQGDEQFFGPGTRLTVL.

This clonotype appeared a few times. The J gene is TRBJ2-5, the V gene TRBV10-1; a weak D match, TRBD1 (5 bases). The V and J ends lost 3 bases and 3 bases respectively, with 11 bases between them. Per the germline V gene, CDR1 is WNHNN and CDR2 is SYGVQD (reference sequence). CDR3 length equals 14 residues. The chain's CDR3 is CASSDPGNEETQYF. DNA for the CDR3: TGCGCCAGCAGTGATCCAGGGAATGAAGAGACCCAGTACTTC.

This clonotype showed up many times. This chain joins TRBV5-1 and TRBJ1-2, with D perhaps matching TRBD1 (5 bases). This CDR3 spans 14 amino acids. CDR1 SGHRS and CDR2 YFSETQ come from the germline V gene. V was trimmed by 0 bases and J by 6 bases, leaving 12 bases between them. The CDR3 loop is CASSLEGTLDGYTF. Written as DNA, the CDR3 is TGCGCCAGCAGCTTGGAAGGGACCCTGGATGGCTACACCTTC. Full variable domain (outside the CDR3, taken from reference TRBV5-1 and TRBJ1-2): KAGVTQTPRYLIKTRGQQVTLSCSPISGHRSVSWYQQTPGQGLQFLFEYFSETQRNKGNFPGRFSGRQFSNSRSEMNVSTLELGDSALYLCASSLEGTLDGYTFGSGTRLTVV.

This clonotype was counted ten times or more. The chain combines TRBV20-1 with TRBJ2-7; 10 nucleotides agree with TRBD1. This CDR3 has 13 amino acids. V gave up 3 bases and J gave up 6 bases; unmatched junction bases: 5. Looked up from germline, CDR1 is DFQATT and CDR2 is SNEGSKA (reference sequence). The CDR3 region has the DNA TGCAGTGCTAGGGGACAGGGGAGGAGCGAGCAGTACTTC. Translated: CSARGQGRSEQYF.

This clonotype was found many times. V gene TRBV6-1 combines with J gene TRBJ1-1, with D tentatively TRBD1 (6 bases). CDR1 MNHNS and CDR2 SASEGT come from the germline V gene. The length of the CDR3 is 13 residues. V was clipped by 8 bases and J by 4 bases, with 14 bases between them. In DNA form, the CDR3 reads TGTGCCAGCGGGTACAGGGCTGGCACTGAAGCTTTCTTT. It translates to CASGYRAGTEAFF.

This clonotype was picked up many times. This rearrangement joins TRBV18 to TRBJ1-2, with 7 bases matching TRBD1. With V trimmed by 3 bases and J by 10 bases, 11 bases remained unmatched. Germline-derived CDR1 and CDR2 are KGHSH and LQKENI. The CDR3 has 14 amino acids. Here the CDR3 reads CASSPGDSLFSYTF. The DNA of the CDR3 is TGTGCCAGCTCACCCGGGGACAGCCTCTTTTCCTACACCTTC.

This clonotype was counted at least ten times. The J gene is TRBJ2-1, the V gene TRBV12-3 or TRBV12-4; 9 bases agree with TRBD1. Germline trimming cut 4 bases from V and 9 bases from J; bases unmatched to any gene: 10. There are 15 residues in the CDR3. This chain's CDR3 is CASSSPGQGGGEQFF. The CDR3, as DNA: TGTGCCAGCAGTTCTCCGGGACAGGGAGGGGGTGAGCAGTTCTTC.

In this sample, this clonotype turned up many times. This chain connects TRBV7-8 to TRBJ1-2, with 8 positions matching TRBD1. CDR1 and CDR2 from the germline V gene are SGHVS and FQNEAQ. The CDR3 is 14 residues long. V lost 4 bases, J lost 4 bases, and 5 bases stayed unmatched. CDR3 region: CASSYGQGFYGYTF. The CDR3 nucleotides are TGTGCCAGCAGCTACGGACAGGGCTTCTATGGCTACACCTTC. Supplemented by reference TRBV7-8 and TRBJ1-2, the full variable domain reads GAGVSQSPRYKVAKRGQDVALRCDPISGHVSLFWYQQALGQGPEFLTYFQNEAQLDKSGLPSDRFFAERPEGSVSTLKIQRTQQEDSAVYLCASSYGQGFYGYTFGSGTRLTVV.

This sequence joins TRBV6-1 and TRBJ2-1; 12 bases are a match to TRBD2. Germline V gene lookup returns CDR1 MNHNS and CDR2 SASEGT. The CDR3 is 14 amino acids. V was pared by 6 bases and J by 6 bases, with 3 bases of the junction left unmatched. CDR3 sequence (DNA): TGTGCCAGCAGGACTAGCGGGAGTTTCAATGAGCAGTTCTTC. Protein product: CASRTSGSFNEQFF.

The chain is built from TRBV27 and TRBJ2-1, with 10 bases fitting TRBD2. Germline CDR1 MNHEY, CDR2 SMNVEV (reference sequence). CDR3 size: 14 residues. V was clipped by 4 bases and J by 8 bases; unmatched bases: 5. CDR3 sequence: CASSSGLAAYEQFF. CDR3 DNA: TGTGCCAGCAGTTCAGGACTAGCGGCGTATGAGCAGTTCTTC.

This clonotype showed up just a few times. This chain connects TRBV6-1 to TRBJ2-1; 11 bases are shared with TRBD1. The CDR3 covers 16 residues. CDR1 is MNHNS and CDR2 is SASEGT in the germline V gene. V was clipped by 6 bases and J by 5 bases; unmatched bases: 9. Here the CDR3 reads CASRITGTGGNNEQFF. CDR3 DNA sequence: TGTGCCAGCAGGATTACCGGGACAGGGGGTAACAATGAGCAGTTCTTC.

This clonotype was counted ten times or more. This rearrangement joins TRBV12-3 or TRBV12-4 to TRBJ2-2, with D maybe TRBD2 (6 bases). Trimming left V 3 bases short and J 1 base short, with 9 bases between. The CDR3 is made up of 15 amino acids. The CDR3 protein is CASSFAGRNTGELFF. The CDR3 DNA reads as TGTGCCAGCAGTTTCGCGGGGAGGAACACCGGGGAGCTGTTTTTT.

This clonotype was seen a few times. The J gene is TRBJ2-5, the V gene TRBV28; 8 bases match TRBD2. Looked up from germline, CDR1 is MDHEN and CDR2 is SYDVKM. V lost 2 bases, J lost 2 bases, and 7 bases stayed unmatched. The CDR3 is 16 amino acids. The CDR3 region has the DNA TGTGCCAGCAGTTTAATAACTAGCGGAGGGCAAGAGACCCAGTACTTC. Its protein is CASSLITSGGQETQYF.

This clonotype has just a few counts. The chain employs TRBV27 and TRBJ2-7; 8 bases are a match to TRBD1. CDR1 is MNHEY, CDR2 SMNVEV, per germline (reference sequence). This CDR3 is 13 amino acids long. V gave up 6 bases and J gave up 3 bases; unmatched junction bases: 4. As DNA, the CDR3 is TGTGCCAGCAGCAAAGGGACAGGCTACGAGCAGTACTTC. This gives the protein CASSKGTGYEQYF.